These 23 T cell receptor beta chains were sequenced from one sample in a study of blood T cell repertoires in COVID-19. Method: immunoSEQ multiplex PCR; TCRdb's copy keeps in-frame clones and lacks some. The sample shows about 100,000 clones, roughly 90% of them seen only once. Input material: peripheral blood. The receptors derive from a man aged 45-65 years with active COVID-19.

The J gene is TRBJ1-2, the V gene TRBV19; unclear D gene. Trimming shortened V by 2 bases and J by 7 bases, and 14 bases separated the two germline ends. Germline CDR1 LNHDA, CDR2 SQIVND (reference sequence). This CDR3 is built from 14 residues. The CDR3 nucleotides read TGTGCCAGTAGTATACCTGCACGGTCATTTGGCTACACCTTC. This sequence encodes CASSIPARSFGYTF.

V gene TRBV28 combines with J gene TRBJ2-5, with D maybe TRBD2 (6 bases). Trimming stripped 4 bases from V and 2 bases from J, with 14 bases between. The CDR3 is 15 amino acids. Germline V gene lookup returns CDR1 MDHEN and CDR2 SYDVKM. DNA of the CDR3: TGTGCCAGCAGTTACACTGGGACTCGACAAGAGACCCAGTACTTC. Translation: CASSYTGTRQETQYF.

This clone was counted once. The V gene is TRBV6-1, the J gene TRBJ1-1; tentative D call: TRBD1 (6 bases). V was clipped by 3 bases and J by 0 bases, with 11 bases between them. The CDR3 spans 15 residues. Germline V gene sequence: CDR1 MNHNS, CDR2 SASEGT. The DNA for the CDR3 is TGTGCCAGCAGTGAGAGGGCAGGGGTGAACACTGAAGCTTTCTTT. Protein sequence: CASSERAGVNTEAFF.

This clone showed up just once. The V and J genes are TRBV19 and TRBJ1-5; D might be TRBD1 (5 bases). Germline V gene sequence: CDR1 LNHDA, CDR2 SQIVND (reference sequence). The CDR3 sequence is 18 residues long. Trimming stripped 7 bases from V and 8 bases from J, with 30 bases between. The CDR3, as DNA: TGTGCCAGTACGACCCGACTGGTCGGTGGTCTAGGGGTAAAGCCCCAGCATTTT. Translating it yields CASTTRLVGGLGVKPQHF.

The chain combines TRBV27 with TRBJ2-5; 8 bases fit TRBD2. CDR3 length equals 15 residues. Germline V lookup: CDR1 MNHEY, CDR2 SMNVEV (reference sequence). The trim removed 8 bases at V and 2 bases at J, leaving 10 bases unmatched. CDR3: CASADSGNIQETQYF. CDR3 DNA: TGTGCCAGCGCCGATAGCGGGAATATACAAGAGACCCAGTACTTC.

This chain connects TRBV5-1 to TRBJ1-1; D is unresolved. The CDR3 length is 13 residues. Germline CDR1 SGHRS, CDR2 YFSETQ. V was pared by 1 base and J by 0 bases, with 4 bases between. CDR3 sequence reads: CASSLTVNTEAFF. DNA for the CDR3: TGCGCCAGCAGCTTGACAGTGAACACTGAAGCTTTCTTT. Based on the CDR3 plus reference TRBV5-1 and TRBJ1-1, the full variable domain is KAGVTQTPRYLIKTRGQQVTLSCSPISGHRSVSWYQQTPGQGLQFLFEYFSETQRNKGNFPGRFSGRQFSNSRSEMNVSTLELGDSALYLCASSLTVNTEAFFGQGTRLTVV.

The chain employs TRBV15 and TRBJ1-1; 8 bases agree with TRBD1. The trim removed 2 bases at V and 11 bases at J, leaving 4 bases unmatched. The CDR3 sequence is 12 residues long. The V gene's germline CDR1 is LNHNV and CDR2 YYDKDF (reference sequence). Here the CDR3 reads CATSRMTGDAFF. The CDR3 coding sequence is TGTGCCACCAGCAGAATGACAGGGGACGCTTTCTTT.

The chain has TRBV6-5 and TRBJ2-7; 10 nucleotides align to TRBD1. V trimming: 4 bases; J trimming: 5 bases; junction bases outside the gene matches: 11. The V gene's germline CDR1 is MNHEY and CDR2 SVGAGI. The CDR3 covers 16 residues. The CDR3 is CASSLDRDRGIHEQYF. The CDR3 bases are TGTGCCAGCAGTTTAGACCGGGACAGGGGTATCCACGAGCAGTACTTC.

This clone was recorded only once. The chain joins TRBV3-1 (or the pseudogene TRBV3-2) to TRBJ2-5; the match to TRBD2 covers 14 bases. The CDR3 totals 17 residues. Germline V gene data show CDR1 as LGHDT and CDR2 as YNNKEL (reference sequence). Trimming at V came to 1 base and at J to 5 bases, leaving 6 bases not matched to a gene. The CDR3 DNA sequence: TGTGCCAGCAGCCAAGGACTAGCGGGGGGGCCTTGGGAGACCCAGTACTTC. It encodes CASSQGLAGGPWETQYF.

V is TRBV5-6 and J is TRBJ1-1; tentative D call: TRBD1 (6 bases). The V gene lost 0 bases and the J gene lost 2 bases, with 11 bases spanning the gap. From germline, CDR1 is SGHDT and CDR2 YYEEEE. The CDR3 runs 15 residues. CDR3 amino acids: CASSLAGQTNTEAFF. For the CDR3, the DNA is TGTGCCAGCAGCTTGGCCGGACAGACAAACACTGAAGCTTTCTTT.

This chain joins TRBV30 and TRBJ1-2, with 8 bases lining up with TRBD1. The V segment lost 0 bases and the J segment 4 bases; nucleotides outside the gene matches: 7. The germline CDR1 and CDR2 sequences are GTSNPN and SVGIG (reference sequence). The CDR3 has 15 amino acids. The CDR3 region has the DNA TGTGCCTGGAGTGTTGGAGTGACAGGGGCCTATGGCTACACCTTC. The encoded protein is CAWSVGVTGAYGYTF. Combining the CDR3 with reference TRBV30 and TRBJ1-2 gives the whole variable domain SQTIHQWPATLVQPVGSPLSLECTVEGTSNPNLYWYRQAAGRGLQLLFYSVGIGQISSEVPQNLSASRPQDRQFILSSKKLLLSDSGFYLCAWSVGVTGAYGYTFGSGTRLTVV.

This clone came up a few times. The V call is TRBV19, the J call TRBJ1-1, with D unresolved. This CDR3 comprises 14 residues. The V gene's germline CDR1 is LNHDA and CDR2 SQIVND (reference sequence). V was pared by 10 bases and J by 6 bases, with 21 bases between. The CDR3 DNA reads TGTGCCACCACCCAGCCGATCGGAGGCCCTGAAGCTTTCTTT. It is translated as CATTQPIGGPEAFF.

The CDR3 reads CASSFPHGTEAFF. As DNA, the CDR3 is TGTGCCAGCAGTTTTCCCCACGGTACTGAAGCTTTCTTT. The J gene is TRBJ1-1, the V gene TRBV28; D is undetermined. The CDR3 is made up of 13 amino acids. The V end lost 3 bases, the J end lost 5 bases, and 10 bases lay between the germline ends. Germline V gene lookup returns CDR1 MDHEN and CDR2 SYDVKM.

This chain's CDR3 is CASSYMSGDTQYF. The CDR3 nucleotides read TGTGCCAGCAGTTACATGAGTGGAGATACGCAGTATTTT. The chain combines TRBV6-6 with TRBJ2-3, with D unclear. The V end was cut by 2 bases, the J end by 5 bases, with 8 bases between. The CDR3 sequence is 13 residues long. Germline lookup yields CDR1 MNHNY and CDR2 SVGAGI (reference sequence).

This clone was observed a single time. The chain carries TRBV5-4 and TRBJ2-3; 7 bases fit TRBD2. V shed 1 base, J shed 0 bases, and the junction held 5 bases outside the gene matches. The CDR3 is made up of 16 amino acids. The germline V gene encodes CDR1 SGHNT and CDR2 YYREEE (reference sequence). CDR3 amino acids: CASSLLAGASTDTQYF. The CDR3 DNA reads TGTGCCAGCAGCTTGCTCGCGGGAGCTAGCACAGATACGCAGTATTTT.

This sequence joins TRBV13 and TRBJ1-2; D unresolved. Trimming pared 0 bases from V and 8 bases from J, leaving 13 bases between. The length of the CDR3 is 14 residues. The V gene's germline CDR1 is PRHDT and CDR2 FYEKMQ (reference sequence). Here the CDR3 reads CASSLGSLRGGYTF. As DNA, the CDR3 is TGTGCCAGCAGCTTAGGGTCCCTGAGAGGGGGCTACACCTTC. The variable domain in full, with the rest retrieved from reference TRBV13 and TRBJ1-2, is AAGVIQSPRHLIKEKRETATLKCYPIPRHDTVYWYQQGPGQDPQFLISFYEKMQSDKGSIPDRFSAQQFSDYHSELNMSSLELGDSALYFCASSLGSLRGGYTFGSGTRLTVV.

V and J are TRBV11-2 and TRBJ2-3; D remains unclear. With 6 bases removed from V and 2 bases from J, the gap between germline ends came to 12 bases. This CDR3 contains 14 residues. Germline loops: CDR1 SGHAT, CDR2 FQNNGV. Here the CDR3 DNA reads TGTGCCAGCAGACCAGGTATATCCACAGATACGCAGTATTTT. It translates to CASRPGISTDTQYF.

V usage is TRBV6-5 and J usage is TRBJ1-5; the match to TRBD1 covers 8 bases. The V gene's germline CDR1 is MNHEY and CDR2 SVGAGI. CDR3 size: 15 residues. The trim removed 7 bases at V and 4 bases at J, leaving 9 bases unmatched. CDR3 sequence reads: CASKAGTGRNQPQHF. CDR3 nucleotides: TGTGCCAGCAAGGCCGGGACAGGTCGGAATCAGCCCCAGCATTTT.

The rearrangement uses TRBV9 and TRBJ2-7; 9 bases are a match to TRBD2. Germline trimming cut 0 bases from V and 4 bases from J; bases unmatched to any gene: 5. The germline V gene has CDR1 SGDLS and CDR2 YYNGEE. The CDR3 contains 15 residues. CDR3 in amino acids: CASSVGASGEYEQYV. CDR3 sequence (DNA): TGTGCCAGCAGCGTAGGGGCTAGCGGGGAATACGAGCAGTACGTC.

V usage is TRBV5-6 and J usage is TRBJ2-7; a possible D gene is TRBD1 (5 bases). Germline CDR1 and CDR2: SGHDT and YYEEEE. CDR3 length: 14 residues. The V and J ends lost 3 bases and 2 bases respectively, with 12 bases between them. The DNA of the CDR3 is TGTGCCAGCAGCTCTGGCCCGGACACCTACGAGCAGTACTTC. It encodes CASSSGPDTYEQYF.

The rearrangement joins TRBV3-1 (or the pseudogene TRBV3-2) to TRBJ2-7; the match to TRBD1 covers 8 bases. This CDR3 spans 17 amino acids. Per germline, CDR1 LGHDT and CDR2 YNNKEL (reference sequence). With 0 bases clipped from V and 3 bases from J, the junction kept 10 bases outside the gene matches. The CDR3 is CASSQEGGRGPFYEQYF. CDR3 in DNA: TGTGCCAGCAGCCAAGAAGGGGGCAGGGGGCCGTTCTACGAGCAGTACTTC.

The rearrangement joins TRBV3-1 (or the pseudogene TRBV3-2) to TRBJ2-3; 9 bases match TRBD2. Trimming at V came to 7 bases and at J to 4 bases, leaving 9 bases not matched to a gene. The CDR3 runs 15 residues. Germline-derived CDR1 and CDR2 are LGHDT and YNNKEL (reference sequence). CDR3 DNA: TGTGCCAGCACCCTGGGGGAGCGGGGGGCAGATACGCAGTATTTT. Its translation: CASTLGERGADTQYF.

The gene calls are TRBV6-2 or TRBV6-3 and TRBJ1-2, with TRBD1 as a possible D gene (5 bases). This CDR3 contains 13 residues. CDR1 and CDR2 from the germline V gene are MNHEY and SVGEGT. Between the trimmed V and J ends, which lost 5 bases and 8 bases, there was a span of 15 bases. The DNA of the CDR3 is TGTGCCAGCAGTACCACAGGTCAAGGCGGCTACACCTTC. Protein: CASSTTGQGGYTF.